Listed below are T cell receptor beta chains from one sample, sequenced in a study of blood T cells in healthy people across ages. TCRdb used MiXCR to reprocess the 5' RACE reads, holding one entry per CDR3 protein. The sample lists 1.8 million or so distinct CDR3 sequences, about two fifths occurring once. Sequencing was performed on blood. The receptors originated from a human donor in good health. Both conserved end residues are part of each CDR3. D genes are given only for firm matches. Expanded clones are given a class, and other clones once, few, many or no size at all.

TRBD2,TRBV20-1,-,15,TRBJ2-5,TGCAGTGCTAGAGATATCCAGCGGGGGATCAATGAGCAGTACTTC,CSARDIQRGINEQYF
TRBD1,TRBV4-1,few,15,TRBJ1-2,TGCGCCAGCAGCGAAGGACAGGGTGCGAACTATGGCTACACCTTC,CASSEGQGANYGYTF
-,TRBV20-1,-,14,TRBJ2-5,TGCAGTGCTAGAGATCACGGGGGCAAAGAGACCCAGTACTTC,CSARDHGGKETQYF
TRBD2,TRBV29-1,-,13,TRBJ2-1,TGCAGCGTTGCGGAGACTAGCCTAAATGAGCAGTTCTTC,CSVAETSLNEQFF
-,TRBV6-5,few,13,TRBJ1-2,TGTGCCAGCGCCCGAGACAGAAACTATGGCTACACCTTC,CASARDRNYGYTF
TRBD2,TRBV7-9,-,17,TRBJ2-4,TGTGCCAGCAGCCCGGGCCATTTAGCGGGGCTATACAATGAGCAGTACTTC,CASSPGHLAGLYNEQYF
-,TRBV20-1,few,14,TRBJ2-1,TGCAGTGCTAGTTGGACAGCTATGTACAATGAGCAGTTCTTC,CSASWTAMYNEQFF
TRBD2,TRBV9,few,14,TRBJ2-4,TGTGCCAGCAGCGTAGCTAGCGGGGGCGCGGTGCGGTACTTC,CASSVASGGAVRYF
TRBD1,TRBV10-3,-,14,TRBJ1-5,TGTGCCATCAACACAGGGGGTGGCAATCAGCCCCAGCATTTT,CAINTGGGNQPQHF
TRBD2,TRBV4-3,-,15,TRBJ2-3,TGCGCCAGCAGCCAGCTTCTAGCGGGGGCAGATACGCAGTATTTT,CASSQLLAGADTQYF
-,TRBV4-3,-,16,TRBJ2-1,TGCGCCAGCAGCCAAGATATGCAGGGGGGGGACAATGAGCAGTTCTTC,CASSQDMQGGDNEQFF
-,TRBV6-2/TRBV6-3,-,14,TRBJ2-7,TGTGCCAGCAGTACCACCGGTGCGCCCTACGAGCAGTACTTC,CASSTTGAPYEQYF
-,TRBV5-6,-,15,TRBJ1-4,TGTGCCAGCAGCTATACAGGATCGGTGAATGAAAAACTGTTTTTT,CASSYTGSVNEKLFF
-,TRBV29-1,few,16,TRBJ2-7,TGCAGCGTCGAACGACAGGGAGGAGGCCCCGATTACGAGCAGTACTTC,CSVERQGGGPDYEQYF
TRBD2,TRBV20-1,few,17,TRBJ2-3,TGCAGTGCTACCGGGGGTACGCTAGCGGGGGTTAGAGATACGCAGTATTTT,CSATGGTLAGVRDTQYF
TRBD1,TRBV7-2,few,15,TRBJ1-2,TGTGCCAGCAGCCGGACATCGGGACAGTCAGGGGGCTACACCTTC,CASSRTSGQSGGYTF
-,TRBV11-2,few,17,TRBJ2-5,TGTGCCAGCAGCCCACGTCTCAACTCAGGGGTAGGGGAGACCCAGTACTTC,CASSPRLNSGVGETQYF
-,TRBV5-1,-,14,TRBJ2-1,TGCGCCAGCAACGACCGGGGGGCCCGCAATGAGCAGTTCTTC,CASNDRGARNEQFF
-,TRBV12-3/TRBV12-4,once,13,TRBJ1-5,TGTGTCAGCACGGATTATAGCAATCAGCCCCAGCATTTT,CVSTDYSNQPQHF
TRBD1,TRBV20-1,few,16,TRBJ1-2,TGCAGTGCTAGAGACCTAAAAACCGGGACAGTCTATGGCTACACCTTC,CSARDLKTGTVYGYTF
-,TRBV5-6,-,12,TRBJ2-1,TGTGCCAGCAGCTTGGAACCCTACGAGCAGTTCTTC,CASSLEPYEQFF
TRBD1,TRBV6-2/TRBV6-3,-,14,TRBJ2-7,TGTGCCAGCAGATCCGACAGGGTTCGATACGAGCAGTACTTC,CASRSDRVRYEQYF
-,TRBV15,few,13,TRBJ1-3,TGTGCCACCAGCCCCAGGTTCGGAAACACCATATATTTT,CATSPRFGNTIYF
-,TRBV12-3/TRBV12-4,-,13,TRBJ1-2,TGTGCCAGCAGTTTTGGAGATTGGGAGGGCTACACCTTC,CASSFGDWEGYTF
TRBD2,TRBV28,-,15,TRBJ2-7,TGTGCCAGCAGCTATATAGCGGGGGGGATATCCGAGCAGTACTTC,CASSYIAGGISEQYF
TRBD1,TRBV7-3,-,13,TRBJ1-2,TGTGCCAGCAGCCCAATAACCGGGACAGAACCCACCTTC,CASSPITGTEPTF
-,TRBV5-1,-,14,TRBJ2-1,TGCGCCAGCAGCTTGGAGGACCAAATGAATGAGCAGTTCTTC,CASSLEDQMNEQFF
-,TRBV3-1,few,13,TRBJ2-7,TGTGCCAGCAGCCACGGCAGAACCTACGAGCAGTACTTC,CASSHGRTYEQYF
-,TRBV27,-,12,TRBJ2-1,TGTGCCAGCAGTAATACGCGGAATGACCAGTTCTTC,CASSNTRNDQFF
-,TRBV6-5,-,15,TRBJ2-7,TGTGCCAGCAGTTTACGAGGGACAAGCTCCTACGAGCAGTACTTC,CASSLRGTSSYEQYF
-,TRBV7-3,few,12,TRBJ2-1,TGTGCCAGCAGCTTAATAGGCCGGGAGCAGTTCTTC,CASSLIGREQFF
TRBD2,TRBV5-1,-,16,TRBJ2-5,TGCGCCAGCAGCTTCGGGACTACCATATCCCCAGAGACCCAGTACTTC,CASSFGTTISPETQYF
-,TRBV6-4,many,13,TRBJ1-1,TGTGCCAGCAGTGACTCGAGTCAGGCTGAAGCTTTCTTT,CASSDSSQAEAFF
TRBD1,TRBV6-6,-,15,TRBJ2-6,TGTGCCGGCAGCCCTGACAGGGCTGGGGCCAACGTCCTGACTTTC,CAGSPDRAGANVLTF
-,TRBV7-3,-,13,TRBJ2-5,TGTGCCAGCAGCTGGACTGTTGGAGAGACCCAGTACTTC,CASSWTVGETQYF
-,TRBV29-1,few,13,TRBJ1-1,TGCAGCGCTGCTTTGACGGGTGGCACTGAAGCTTTCTTT,CSAALTGGTEAFF
-,TRBV12-3/TRBV12-4,once,13,TRBJ1-2,TGTGCCAGCTGTAACGACCTCCCCTATGGCTACACCTTC,CASCNDLPYGYTF
TRBD2,TRBV7-2,-,16,TRBJ2-5,TGTGCCAGCAGCTCCGTACTCGGGGGGAGCAGGGAGACCCAGTACTTC,CASSSVLGGSRETQYF
-,TRBV12-3/TRBV12-4,-,18,TRBJ2-6,TGTGCCAGCAGTTTCCGCCTGGGGCGGACCTCTGGGGCCAACGTCCTGACTTTC,CASSFRLGRTSGANVLTF
-,TRBV7-8,few,14,TRBJ2-7,TGTGCCAGCAGCAGAAGTCCTATCTCGGGCGAGCAGTACTTC,CASSRSPISGEQYF
-,TRBV7-3,-,15,TRBJ2-3,TGTGCCAGCAGCCCGGGCCGGACTCTCACAGATACGCAGTATTTT,CASSPGRTLTDTQYF
-,TRBV28,-,13,TRBJ2-5,TGTGCCAGCAGTTGGGGCTCAGAAGGGATCCAGTACTTC,CASSWGSEGIQYF
-,TRBV4-3,-,16,TRBJ2-2,TGCGCCAGCAGCCAAGCCCCGGGTCGGGACACCGGGGAGCTGTTTTTT,CASSQAPGRDTGELFF
-,TRBV12-3/TRBV12-4,-,14,TRBJ1-2,TGTGCCAGCAGTTCCCCCAACGTAGGGTATGGCTACACCTTC,CASSSPNVGYGYTF
-,TRBV7-8,-,16,TRBJ1-1,TGTGCCAGCAGCTCCCACAGGGTGGGAAGAAACACTAAAGCTTTCTTT,CASSSHRVGRNTKAFF